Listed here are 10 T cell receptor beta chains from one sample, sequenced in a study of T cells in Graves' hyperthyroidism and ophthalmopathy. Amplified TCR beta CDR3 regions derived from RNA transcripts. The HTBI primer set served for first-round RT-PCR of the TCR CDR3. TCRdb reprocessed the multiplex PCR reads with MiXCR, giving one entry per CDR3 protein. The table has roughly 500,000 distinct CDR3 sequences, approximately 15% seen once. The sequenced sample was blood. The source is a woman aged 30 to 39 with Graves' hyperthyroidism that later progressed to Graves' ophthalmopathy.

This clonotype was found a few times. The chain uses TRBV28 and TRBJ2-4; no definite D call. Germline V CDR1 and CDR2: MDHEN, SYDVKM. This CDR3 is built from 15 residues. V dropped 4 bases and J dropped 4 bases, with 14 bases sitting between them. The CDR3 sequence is CASSSSDGLKNIQYF. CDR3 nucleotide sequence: TGTGCCAGCAGTTCCTCGGACGGTCTTAAAAACATTCAGTACTTC.

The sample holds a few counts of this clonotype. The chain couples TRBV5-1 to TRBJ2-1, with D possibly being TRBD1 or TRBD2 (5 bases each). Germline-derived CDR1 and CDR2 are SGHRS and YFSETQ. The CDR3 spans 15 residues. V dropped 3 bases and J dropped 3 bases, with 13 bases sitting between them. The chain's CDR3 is CASSYTGTGYNEQFF. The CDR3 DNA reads TGCGCCAGCAGCTACACCGGGACCGGCTACAATGAGCAGTTCTTC.

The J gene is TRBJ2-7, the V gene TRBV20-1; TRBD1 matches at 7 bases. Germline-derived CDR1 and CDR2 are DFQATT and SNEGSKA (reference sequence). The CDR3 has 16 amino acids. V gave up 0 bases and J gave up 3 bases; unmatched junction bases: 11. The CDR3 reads CSARDSDREGFYEQYF. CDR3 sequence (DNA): TGCAGTGCTAGAGATAGCGACAGGGAAGGGTTCTACGAGCAGTACTTC.

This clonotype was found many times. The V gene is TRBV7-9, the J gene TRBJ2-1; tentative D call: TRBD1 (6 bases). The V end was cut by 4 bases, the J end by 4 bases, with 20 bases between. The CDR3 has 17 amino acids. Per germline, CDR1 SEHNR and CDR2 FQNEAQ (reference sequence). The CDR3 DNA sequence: TGTGCCAGCAGCTCTTCCTTCCTGGGGGCCCAGTACAATGAGCAGTTCTTC. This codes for CASSSSFLGAQYNEQFF.

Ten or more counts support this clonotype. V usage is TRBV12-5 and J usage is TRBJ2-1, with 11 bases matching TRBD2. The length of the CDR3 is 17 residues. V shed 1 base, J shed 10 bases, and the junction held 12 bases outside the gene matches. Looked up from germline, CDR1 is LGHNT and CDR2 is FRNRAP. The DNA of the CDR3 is TGTGCTAGTGGTTTGGGAGGTAGCGGGAGGGGGTTTGCCGAGCAGTTCTTC. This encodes CASGLGGSGRGFAEQFF.

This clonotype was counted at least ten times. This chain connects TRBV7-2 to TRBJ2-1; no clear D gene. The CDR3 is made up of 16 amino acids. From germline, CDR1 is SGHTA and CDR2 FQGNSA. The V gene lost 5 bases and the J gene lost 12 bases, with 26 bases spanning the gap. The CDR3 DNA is TGTGCCAGCAGCCCAGCTTATTCCTCAGAGCCAGACCGGCAGTTCTTC. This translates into CASSPAYSSEPDRQFF.

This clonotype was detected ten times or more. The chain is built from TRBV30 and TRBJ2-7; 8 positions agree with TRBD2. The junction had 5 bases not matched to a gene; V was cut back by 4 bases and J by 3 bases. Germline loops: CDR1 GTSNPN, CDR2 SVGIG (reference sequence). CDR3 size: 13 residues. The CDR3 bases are TGTGCCTGGACCGGGCTAGCGGGCTACGAGCAGTACTTC. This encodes CAWTGLAGYEQYF.

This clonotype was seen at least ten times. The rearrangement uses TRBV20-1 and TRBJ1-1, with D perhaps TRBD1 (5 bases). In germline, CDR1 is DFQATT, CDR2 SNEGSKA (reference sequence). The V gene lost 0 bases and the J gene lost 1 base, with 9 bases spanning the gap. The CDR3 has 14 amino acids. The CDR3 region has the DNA TGCAGTGCTAGAGACCCCAGGGAGAACACTGAAGCTTTCTTT. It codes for CSARDPRENTEAFF.

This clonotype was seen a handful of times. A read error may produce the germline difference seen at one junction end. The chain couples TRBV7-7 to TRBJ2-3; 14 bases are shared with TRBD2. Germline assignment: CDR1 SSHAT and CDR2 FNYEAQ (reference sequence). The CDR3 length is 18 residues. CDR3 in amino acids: CASSPGTSGSASTDTQYF. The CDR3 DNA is TGTGCTAGCAGCCCCGGGACTAGCGGGAGTGCTAGCACAGATACGCAGTATTTT.

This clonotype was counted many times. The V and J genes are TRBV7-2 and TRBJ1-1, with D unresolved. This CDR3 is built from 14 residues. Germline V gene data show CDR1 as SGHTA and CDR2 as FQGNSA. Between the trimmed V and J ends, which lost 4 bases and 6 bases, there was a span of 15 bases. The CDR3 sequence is CASSSNPSGSEAFF. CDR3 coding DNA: TGTGCCAGCAGCTCTAACCCCTCGGGCTCTGAAGCTTTCTTT.